The subject of this entry is one T cell receptor beta chain. Its antigen is still unknown. CDR3 length equals 12 residues. Germline CDR1 reads MNHEY; CDR2 reads SVGAGI. Trimming shortened V by 2 bases and J by 4 bases, and 5 bases separated the two germline ends. The sample originates from a study of T cell responses to AZD1222 COVID-19 vaccine. Study-level information: Both about-4-week and about-12-week second-dose recipients were combined.

Repertoires were generated with immunoSEQ multiplex PCR, while TCRdb's copy carries only in-frame clones and drops some. Here the sample spans approximately 140,000 clones, 70% to 90% being singletons. Study-wide findings and caveats: A rise in Spike-specific TCR breadth and depth followed two AZD1222 doses. Females outnumbered males among donors, who were mostly white British; clonal diversity was possibly underestimated.

The receptor was isolated from an adult in good health. The genes are TRBV6-5 and TRBJ1-2; no definite D call. This material consisted of peripheral blood, taken on day 0 of AZD1222 vaccination. CDR3 sequence: CASSYGPYGYTF. In DNA form, the CDR3 reads TGTGCCAGCAGTTACGGACCCTATGGCTACACCTTC.